These 27 T cell receptor beta chains originate from one sample sequenced in a study of control samples from healthy donors and cancer patients. Generated by immunoSEQ multiplex PCR, the TCRdb table keeps only in-frame clones and is missing some. The table includes 170,000 or so clones, nearly 90% detected once. Sequencing was performed on blood. These receptors came from a woman aged 45-65 years in good health.

This chain uses TRBV3-1 (or the pseudogene TRBV3-2) with TRBJ2-7; 12 nucleotides line up with TRBD1. Germline-derived CDR1 and CDR2 are LGHDT and YNNKEL (reference sequence). The CDR3 is made up of 15 amino acids. V shed 6 bases and J 6 bases; nucleotides not matched to a gene: 9. Here the CDR3 reads CASRARGTGGAEQYF. DNA of the CDR3: TGTGCCAGCAGAGCCCGGGGGACAGGGGGCGCCGAGCAGTACTTC.

This chain connects TRBV5-1 to TRBJ1-1; a weak D match, TRBD1 (6 bases). Trimming stripped 4 bases from V and 6 bases from J, with 25 bases between. Germline lookup yields CDR1 SGHRS and CDR2 YFSETQ. This CDR3 is built from 17 residues. The CDR3 loop reads CASSQLGGGTSSSEAFF. CDR3 nucleotide sequence: TGCGCCAGCAGCCAGTTAGGCGGGGGCACGTCGAGTTCTGAAGCTTTCTTT.

This clone was found a few times. The chain recombines TRBV27 with TRBJ1-5; no clear D. V shed 3 bases and J shed 0 bases, with 3 bases lying between them. Per the germline V gene, CDR1 is MNHEY and CDR2 is SMNVEV (reference sequence). This CDR3 has 13 amino acids. This CDR3 is CASSFSSNQPQHF. CDR3 nucleotide sequence: TGTGCCAGCAGTTTCTCTAGCAATCAGCCCCAGCATTTT.

V is TRBV20-1 and J is TRBJ2-1, with TRBD2 identical over 12 bases. This CDR3 is built from 16 residues. Unmatched junction bases numbered 12, after V lost 3 bases and J lost 9 bases. CDR1 and CDR2 from the germline V gene are DFQATT and SNEGSKA (reference sequence). CDR3 region: CSASPLPTSGRVEQFF. CDR3 nucleotide sequence: TGCAGTGCTAGTCCCCTCCCGACTAGCGGGAGAGTTGAGCAGTTCTTC.

V and J are TRBV5-1 and TRBJ2-2; D unclear. This CDR3 has 13 residues. V lost 0 bases, J lost 6 bases, and 6 bases lay in between. Germline V gene data show CDR1 as SGHRS and CDR2 as YFSETQ. The CDR3 DNA follows: TGCGCCAGCAGCTTGGGGGAACCCGGGGAGCTGTTTTTT. This codes for CASSLGEPGELFF.

The chain recombines TRBV4-1 with TRBJ2-7; D is ambiguous. Germline lookup yields CDR1 MGHRA and CDR2 YSYEKL. This CDR3 spans 13 amino acids. Trimming took off 2 bases at V and 2 bases at J, with 7 bases between the two ends. The CDR3 protein is CASSQFATYEQYF. DNA for the CDR3: TGCGCCAGCAGCCAATTTGCGACCTACGAGCAGTACTTC.

This clone was seen a handful of times. This chain connects TRBV15 to TRBJ2-4; TRBD1 or TRBD2 may be the D gene (5 bases each). V lost 0 bases and J 3 bases, leaving 15 bases between the germline ends. CDR3 length equals 17 residues. Germline V CDR1 and CDR2: LNHNV, YYDKDF (reference sequence). CDR3 sequence reads: CATSRDRGELGKNIQYF. In nucleotides, the CDR3 is TGTGCCACCAGCAGAGATCGAGGGGAGTTGGGCAAAAACATTCAGTACTTC.

The genes are TRBV10-3 and TRBJ1-6, with D hard to call. The CDR3 totals 13 residues. The V end lost 5 bases, the J end lost 6 bases, and 8 bases lay between the germline ends. Germline CDR1 and CDR2: ENHRY and SYGVKD. The CDR3 DNA follows: TGTGCCATCAGTTACGGCATTAATTCACCCCTCCACTTT. It encodes CAISYGINSPLHF.

The J gene is TRBJ1-2, the V gene TRBV4-3, with D possibly matching TRBD1 (5 bases). Trimming shortened V by 4 bases and J by 3 bases, and 9 bases separated the two germline ends. The CDR3 has 13 residues. CDR1 is LGHNA, CDR2 YSLEER, per germline. CDR3: CASSLEGDYGYTF. CDR3 coding DNA: TGCGCCAGCAGCCTAGAAGGGGACTATGGCTACACCTTC.

The rearrangement uses TRBV18 and TRBJ1-2; maybe TRBD1 (6 bases). CDR1 KGHSH and CDR2 LQKENI come from the germline V gene. The CDR3 has 15 amino acids. Trimming pared 4 bases from V and 2 bases from J, leaving 14 bases between. DNA for the CDR3: TGTGCCAGCTCACTACGGACAGAGCGGAACTATGGCTACACCTTC. Protein sequence: CASSLRTERNYGYTF.

The count of this clone is one. The V gene is TRBV7-2, the J gene TRBJ2-2, with a possible D match to TRBD1 (6 bases). V lost 5 bases and J lost 4, with 11 bases in between. CDR3 size: 14 residues. Per germline, CDR1 SGHTA and CDR2 FQGNSA. The CDR3 protein is CASSHGQFTGELFF. CDR3 DNA sequence: TGTGCCAGCAGCCACGGACAGTTCACCGGGGAGCTGTTTTTT.

This chain uses TRBV3-1 (or the pseudogene TRBV3-2) with TRBJ2-7; TRBD2 might be the D (5 bases). CDR3 length: 13 amino acids. Germline CDR1 reads LGHDT; CDR2 reads YNNKEL (reference sequence). The ends were cut back, 6 bases at V and 8 bases at J, with 17 bases in the middle. CDR3 nucleotides: TGTGCCAGCAGTATAGGAAGGGAGTCCAAGCAGTACTTC. It codes for CASSIGRESKQYF.

The chain combines TRBV6-5 with TRBJ2-7, with 7 bases identical to TRBD2. The CDR3 runs to 12 residues. The germline V gene has CDR1 MNHEY and CDR2 SVGAGI. Germline trimming cut 8 bases from V and 1 base from J; bases unmatched to any gene: 2. CDR3 sequence reads: CASRGDSYEQYF. The CDR3 DNA follows: TGTGCCAGCCGGGGGGATTCCTACGAGCAGTACTTC.

The chain links TRBV9 to TRBJ2-1; TRBD2 matches 8 bases. Germline-derived CDR1 and CDR2 are SGDLS and YYNGEE. CDR3 length equals 16 residues. After removal of 4 bases from V and 7 bases from J, the junction contained 13 bases not matched to a gene. CDR3 nucleotides: TGTGCCAGCAGCCAGCTTGGAGCGGGGGTTTGGAATGAGCAGTTCTTC. It yields the protein CASSQLGAGVWNEQFF.

This clone was recorded once. The chain is built from TRBV19 and TRBJ1-5; D call uncertain. The CDR3 runs to 16 residues. Germline assignment: CDR1 LNHDA and CDR2 SQIVND (reference sequence). V lost 6 bases and J lost 5, with 20 bases in between. The CDR3 nucleotides read TGTGCCAGTAGGGCCCGTGAACAGTACGTCGATCAGCCCCAGCATTTT. The encoded protein is CASRAREQYVDQPQHF.

The genes are TRBV29-1 and TRBJ1-2, with a tentative D call TRBD1 (6 bases). This CDR3 is built from 14 residues. Per germline, CDR1 SQVTM and CDR2 ANQGSEA. V lost 3 bases and J 5 bases, leaving 16 bases between the germline ends. The CDR3 loop reads CSVDGGGRVYGYTF. In DNA, the CDR3 is TGCAGCGTTGACGGGGGGGGGCGTGTGTATGGCTACACCTTC.

The chain couples TRBV24-1 to TRBJ1-5; D might be TRBD1 (5 bases). Germline assignment: CDR1 KGHDR and CDR2 SFDVKD. The V gene lost 5 bases and the J gene lost 7 bases, with 11 bases spanning the gap. The CDR3 covers 13 residues. The CDR3 DNA sequence: TGTGCCACCAGTGCCGAAGGGGTCCAGCCCCAGCATTTT. Translation gives CATSAEGVQPQHF.

The rearrangement joins TRBV3-1 (or the pseudogene TRBV3-2) to TRBJ1-1; a weak D match, TRBD1 (5 bases). Per germline, CDR1 LGHDT and CDR2 YNNKEL (reference sequence). Trimming shortened V by 3 bases and J by 4 bases, and 9 bases separated the two germline ends. This CDR3 comprises 13 residues. The CDR3 spells CASSQRGGTEAFF. The CDR3 nucleotides read TGTGCCAGCAGCCAGAGGGGAGGCACTGAAGCTTTCTTT.

For the CDR3, the DNA is TGTGCCAGCAGCCCGGTCGGCCTGGGGGGCGAGGGTGGCTACACCTTC. It is translated as CASSPVGLGGEGGYTF. The chain combines TRBV28 with TRBJ1-2; D may be TRBD1 (6 bases). Germline V lookup: CDR1 MDHEN, CDR2 SYDVKM. The CDR3 is made up of 16 amino acids. Trimming stripped 6 bases from V and 7 bases from J, with 24 bases between.

V usage is TRBV11-1 and J usage is TRBJ2-2; the D gene is possibly TRBD2 (5 bases). The CDR3 covers 13 residues. CDR1 and CDR2 (germline): SGHAT, FQDESV (reference sequence). The V gene lost 5 bases and the J gene lost 5 bases, with 9 bases spanning the gap. CDR3 in DNA: TGTGCCAGCAGCCTACTAGGAACCGGGGAGCTGTTTTTT. This encodes CASSLLGTGELFF.

The chain has TRBV15 and TRBJ2-7, with D unclear. From germline, CDR1 is LNHNV and CDR2 YYDKDF (reference sequence). The germline V and J ends were trimmed by 2 bases and 3 bases, with 8 bases remaining between them. CDR3 length equals 13 residues. The CDR3 loop reads CATSRSDRYEQYF. The DNA of the CDR3 is TGTGCCACCAGCAGATCTGACCGCTACGAGCAGTACTTC.

The V and J genes are TRBV3-1 (or the pseudogene TRBV3-2) and TRBJ2-5; 11 bases align to TRBD2. CDR1 is LGHDT and CDR2 is YNNKEL in the germline V gene (reference sequence). CDR3 size: 15 residues. The J segment lost 2 bases and the V segment lost 4 bases, leaving 3 bases of the junction unmatched. CDR3 sequence (DNA): TGTGCCAGCAGCCTTCCTAGCGGGAGGCAAGAGACCCAGTACTTC. This encodes CASSLPSGRQETQYF.

The table lists this clone with a count of one. The chain is built from TRBV6-6 and TRBJ1-2; D is unclear. This CDR3 has 13 residues. Trimming took off 6 bases at V and 0 bases at J, with 8 bases between the two ends. Per germline, CDR1 MNHNY and CDR2 SVGAGI (reference sequence). This chain's CDR3 is CASSPGTNYGYTF. The CDR3 DNA sequence: TGTGCCAGCAGCCCGGGTACTAACTATGGCTACACCTTC.

This sequence joins TRBV10-3 and TRBJ1-1; TRBD1 matches 9 bases. The CDR3 runs to 14 residues. The germline V gene encodes CDR1 ENHRY and CDR2 SYGVKD. V shed 4 bases, J shed 6 bases, and the junction held 6 bases outside the gene matches. CDR3 in DNA: TGTGCCATCAGTGTCCAGCGGGACAGGGCTGAAGCTTTCTTT. This translates into CAISVQRDRAEAFF.

This clone was seen once. The J gene is TRBJ2-3, the V gene TRBV29-1, with 8 bases that match TRBD2. Germline V gene sequence: CDR1 SQVTM, CDR2 ANQGSEA. J lost 5 bases, V lost 7 bases, and 26 bases had no gene match. The CDR3 is 19 residues long. The CDR3: CSAQPLRTSSGSKRDTQYF. For the CDR3, the DNA is TGCAGCGCACAACCTCTACGAACCTCTAGCGGGTCGAAGAGAGATACGCAGTATTTT.

The V call is TRBV7-2, the J call TRBJ1-1; D remains unclear. The CDR3 contains 13 residues. The V and J ends lost 5 bases and 4 bases respectively, with 11 bases between them. Germline V gene data show CDR1 as SGHTA and CDR2 as FQGNSA. The CDR3 nucleotides are TGTGCCAGCAGCCCCCAATGGGGCACTGAAGCTTTCTTT. Amino acids: CASSPQWGTEAFF.

The chain recombines TRBV5-1 with TRBJ1-1; D uncertain. Germline V gene data show CDR1 as SGHRS and CDR2 as YFSETQ. V was shortened by 1 base and J by 1 base, with 14 bases between the two germline ends. The CDR3 covers 16 residues. In DNA, the CDR3 is TGCGCCAGCAGCTTGTGGTCAGTAAGCGGGAACACTGAAGCTTTCTTT. Its translation: CASSLWSVSGNTEAFF.